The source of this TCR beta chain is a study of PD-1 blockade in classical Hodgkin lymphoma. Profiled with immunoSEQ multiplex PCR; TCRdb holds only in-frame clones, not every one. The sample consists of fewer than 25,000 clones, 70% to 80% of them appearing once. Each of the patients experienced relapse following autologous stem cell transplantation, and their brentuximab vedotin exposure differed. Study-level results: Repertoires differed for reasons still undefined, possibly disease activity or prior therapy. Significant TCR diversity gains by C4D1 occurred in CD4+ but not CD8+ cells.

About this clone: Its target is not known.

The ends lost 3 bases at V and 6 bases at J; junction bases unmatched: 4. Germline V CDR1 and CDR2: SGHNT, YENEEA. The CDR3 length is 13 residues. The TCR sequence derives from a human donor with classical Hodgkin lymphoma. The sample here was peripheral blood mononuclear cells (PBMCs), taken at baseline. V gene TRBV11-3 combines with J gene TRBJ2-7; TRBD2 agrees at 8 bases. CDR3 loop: CASSLEGTSEQYF. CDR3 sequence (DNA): TGTGCCAGCAGCTTGGAGGGGACTAGCGAGCAGTACTTC.